The 26 T cell receptor beta chains below come from one sample, sequenced in a study of cytomegalovirus exposure and HLA in healthy donors (dated by TCRdb to about 2017). Libraries were made using the immunoSEQ multiplex PCR assay. A mixture of 60 forward primers for TCR Vbeta segments and 13 reverse primers for TCR Jbeta segments was used in the multiplex PCR. TCRdb obtained this table from immuneACCESS and retained in-frame rearrangements with V and J assigned. These tables miss some clones; where compared with another copy, unresolved V genes account for less than half of the shortfall, and the remainder is unexplained. The sample records some 66,000 clones, roughly 78% of which are singletons. The leading ten clones occupy approximately 9.8% of the sample. Sequencing was carried out using PBMCs. Receptor source: a man aged 35-49 years in good health and CMV-seronegative.

In this sample, this clone turned up once. CDR3 residues: CASNPTVRDTEAFF. DNA for the CDR3: TGTGCCAGCAACCCGACGGTACGGGACACTGAAGCTTTCTTT. The V gene is TRBV6-1, the J gene TRBJ1-1; D ambiguous. The ends were cut back, 7 bases at V and 3 bases at J, with 15 bases in the middle. This CDR3 contains 14 residues. Germline V gene lookup returns CDR1 MNHNS and CDR2 SASEGT.

V is TRBV19 and J is TRBJ2-1, with TRBD1 identical over 10 bases. J gave up 2 bases and V 4 bases, and 5 bases lay outside the gene matches. The germline V gene encodes CDR1 LNHDA and CDR2 SQIVND (reference sequence). The CDR3 has 16 amino acids. For the CDR3, the DNA is TGTGCCAGTAGTAAACCCGGGACAGGGGCCTACAATGAGCAGTTCTTC. Its protein product is CASSKPGTGAYNEQFF.

This rearrangement joins TRBV7-9 to TRBJ1-1; 8 bases fit TRBD1. Trimming cost V 6 bases and J 2 bases; bases outside gene matches: 5. Germline lookup yields CDR1 SEHNR and CDR2 FQNEAQ (reference sequence). CDR3 length: 14 residues. As DNA, the CDR3 is TGTGCCAGCAGTCGCGACAGGGGTAACACTGAAGCTTTCTTT. Translating it yields CASSRDRGNTEAFF.

CDR3 coding DNA: TGTGCCAGCAGCTTCGGGGACATTCAGTACTTC. Translated: CASSFGDIQYF. This chain connects TRBV7-3 to TRBJ2-4, with D tentatively TRBD2 (5 bases). Germline CDR1 and CDR2: SGHTA and FQGTGA. Between the trimmed V and J ends, which lost 3 bases and 8 bases, there was a span of 5 bases. This CDR3 region has 11 residues. The full variable domain, in which reference TRBV7-3 and TRBJ2-4 provide the parts outside the CDR3, is GAGVSQTPSNKVTEKGKYVELRCDPISGHTALYWYRQSLGQGPEFLIYFQGTGAADDSGLPNDRFFAVRPEGSVSTLKIQRTERGDSAVYLCASSFGDIQYFGAGTRLSVL.

The chain links TRBV4-2 to TRBJ2-1; D possibly corresponds to TRBD2 (7 bases). Trimming removed 1 base at V and 7 bases at J, with 14 bases between. Germline loops: CDR1 LGHNA, CDR2 YNFKEQ. This CDR3 spans 15 amino acids. CDR3 protein: CASSQVSRGQNEQFF. DNA for the CDR3: TGTGCCAGCAGCCAAGTATCGCGGGGGCAAAATGAGCAGTTCTTC.

This clone was recorded a few times. This chain uses TRBV5-5 with TRBJ2-7; D call uncertain. The V and J ends lost 4 bases and 4 bases respectively, with 12 bases between them. The CDR3 has 13 amino acids. Germline CDR1 and CDR2: SGHKS and YYEKEE (reference sequence). In nucleotides, the CDR3 is TGTGCCAGCAGCATGGAGCGTGCATACGAGCAGTACTTC. This encodes CASSMERAYEQYF.

This chain connects TRBV27 to TRBJ1-1, with 8 bases aligning to TRBD1. CDR1 and CDR2 from the germline V gene are MNHEY and SMNVEV (reference sequence). The CDR3 runs to 13 residues. Germline trimming cut 8 bases from V and 3 bases from J; bases unmatched to any gene: 5. This chain's CDR3 is CASSDRAHTEAFF. CDR3 sequence (DNA): TGTGCCAGCTCGGACAGGGCACACACTGAAGCTTTCTTT.

The gene calls are TRBV23-1 and TRBJ2-3; maybe TRBD2 (5 bases). TRBV23-1 is noted as an ORF with a role that remains uncertain. The CDR3 has 17 residues. V lost 3 bases and J lost 3, with 19 bases in between. Written as DNA, the CDR3 is TGCGCCAGCAGTCAGTCTGCGGAGGAAGATAGAACAGATACGCAGTATTTT. It specifies CASSQSAEEDRTDTQYF.

V and J are TRBV19 and TRBJ1-1; no clear D. This CDR3 spans 15 amino acids. The V end was cut by 3 bases, the J end by 6 bases, with 17 bases between. Germline CDR1 LNHDA, CDR2 SQIVND (reference sequence). CDR3 DNA: TGTGCCAGTAGTATGGGAGGGAGGGAGTTCGCTGAAGCTTTCTTT. It yields the protein CASSMGGREFAEAFF.

As concerns this clone: Other DNA variants within this sample encode the same CDR3. V and J are TRBV29-1 and TRBJ2-1, with 7 bases lining up with TRBD2. Germline CDR1 is SQVTM and CDR2 is ANQGSEA. V lost 5 bases to trimming and J lost 4 bases; unmatched junction nucleotides: 8. This CDR3 is built from 14 residues. CDR3 in DNA: TGCAGCGTTCGTGGCGGGAGCAGTTACAATGAGCAGTTCTTC. Amino acid sequence: CSVRGGSSYNEQFF.

Notes on this clone: Additional DNA sequences in this sample encode the identical CDR3. The V call is TRBV6-5, the J call TRBJ2-7, with 8 bases fitting TRBD1. The CDR3 spans 15 residues. V was clipped by 7 bases and J by 2 bases; unmatched bases: 10. CDR1 is MNHEY and CDR2 is SVGAGI in the germline V gene. For the CDR3, the DNA is TGTGCCAGCAAAATCTCCTCGGACAGGGCCTACGAGCAGTACTTC. Its translation: CASKISSDRAYEQYF.

V usage is TRBV4-1 and J usage is TRBJ2-1; TRBD2 aligns across 8 bases. The germline V gene has CDR1 MGHRA and CDR2 YSYEKL. The length of the CDR3 is 15 residues. Losses at the gene ends were 5 bases for V and 3 bases for J; bases not matched to a gene: 6. The CDR3 sequence is CASSTGTSDYNEQFF. Here the CDR3 DNA reads TGCGCCAGCAGCACCGGGACTAGTGACTACAATGAGCAGTTCTTC.

V is TRBV19 and J is TRBJ2-3; TRBD1 aligns across 7 bases. Germline CDR1 LNHDA, CDR2 SQIVND (reference sequence). J lost 2 bases, V lost 5 bases, and 7 bases had no gene match. This CDR3 is 15 amino acids long. The CDR3 sequence: CASSRDSGPTDTQYF. The CDR3 DNA follows: TGTGCCAGTAGTCGGGACAGTGGCCCCACAGATACGCAGTATTTT.

The rearrangement links TRBV7-6 to TRBJ1-3, with a weak D call TRBD1 (5 bases). The germline V and J ends were trimmed by 5 bases and 0 bases, with 14 bases remaining between them. The germline CDR1 and CDR2 sequences are SGHVS and FNYEAQ. CDR3 length: 16 residues. The CDR3 sequence: CASSPRTSSSGNTIYF. DNA of the CDR3: TGTGCCAGCAGCCCGCGGACATCCAGCTCTGGAAACACCATATATTTT.

This clone has just a few counts. V is TRBV12-5 and J is TRBJ1-1; TRBD1 is a possible D gene (6 bases). The germline gives CDR1 LGHNT, CDR2 FRNRAP. The CDR3 runs 15 residues. Trimming pared 2 bases from V and 3 bases from J, leaving 13 bases between. CDR3 sequence (DNA): TGTGCTAGTGGTTTGCTCCCAGGGGACCACACTGAAGCTTTCTTT. It yields the protein CASGLLPGDHTEAFF. The full variable domain, in which reference TRBV12-5 and TRBJ1-1 provide the parts outside the CDR3, is DARVTQTPRHKVTEMGQEVTMRCQPILGHNTVFWYRQTMMQGLELLAYFRNRAPLDDSGMPKDRFSAEMPDATLATLKIQPSEPRDSAVYFCASGLLPGDHTEAFFGQGTRLTVV.

The chain uses TRBV6-1 and TRBJ1-2, with 7 bases fitting TRBD1. Trimming removed 8 bases from V and 5 bases from J; junction bases left unmatched: 11. The CDR3 is made up of 14 amino acids. Germline CDR1 and CDR2: MNHNS and SASEGT. The CDR3 loop is CASPPDRASYGYTF. In DNA form, the CDR3 reads TGTGCCAGCCCCCCAGACAGGGCCTCTTATGGCTACACCTTC.

The chain links TRBV12-5 to TRBJ2-3; TRBD2 matches 8 bases. This CDR3 spans 16 amino acids. Germline V CDR1 and CDR2: LGHNT, FRNRAP. V gave up 0 bases and J gave up 2 bases; unmatched junction bases: 4. In DNA form, the CDR3 reads TGTGCTAGTGGTTTGGTAAATAGCGGGACCACAGATACGCAGTATTTT. Translated, it gives CASGLVNSGTTDTQYF.

J is TRBJ2-1 and V is TRBV10-3; the D is unclear. Germline CDR1 ENHRY, CDR2 SYGVKD. CDR3 size: 15 residues. The V and J ends lost 2 bases and 5 bases respectively, with 13 bases between them. CDR3 region: CAISEASYSDNEQFF. The DNA for the CDR3 is TGTGCCATCAGTGAGGCTAGTTACTCTGACAATGAGCAGTTCTTC.

This clone was found once. The chain uses TRBV15 and TRBJ1-4; D is possibly TRBD1 (6 bases). This CDR3 region has 16 residues. Looked up from germline, CDR1 is LNHNV and CDR2 is YYDKDF (reference sequence). Trimming took off 2 bases at V and 5 bases at J, with 15 bases between the two ends. The CDR3 region is CATSRRWGTMNEKLFF. CDR3 bases: TGTGCCACCAGCAGACGATGGGGGACAATGAATGAAAAACTGTTTTTT.

The chain carries TRBV6-1 and TRBJ1-5; D possibly corresponds to TRBD1 (5 bases). The germline gives CDR1 MNHNS, CDR2 SASEGT. V lost 7 bases and J lost 2, with 9 bases in between. The CDR3 loop spans 13 amino acids. In DNA form, the CDR3 reads TGTGCCAGCATTGGGGCTGGCAATCAGCCCCAGCATTTT. Translated, it gives CASIGAGNQPQHF.

This clone is a singleton in its sample. This sample also contains other DNA sequences that code for the same CDR3. The chain links TRBV2 to TRBJ2-7, with a possible D match to TRBD1 (6 bases). The CDR3 extends over 12 amino acids. CDR1 SNHLY and CDR2 FYNNEI come from the germline V gene. The ends were cut back, 5 bases at V and 4 bases at J, with 9 bases in the middle. CDR3 in DNA: TGTGCCAGCAGTAATCAGGGGTACGAGCAGTACTTC. It encodes CASSNQGYEQYF.

The rearrangement links TRBV5-1 to TRBJ2-5; 13 nucleotides agree with TRBD2. The V segment lost 5 bases and the J segment 1 base; nucleotides outside the gene matches: 5. Germline CDR1 and CDR2: SGHRS and YFSETQ. The length of the CDR3 is 16 residues. CDR3 region: CASRSGTSGAQETQYF. The DNA of the CDR3 is TGCGCCAGCAGATCAGGGACTAGCGGGGCCCAAGAGACCCAGTACTTC.

This sequence joins TRBV4-1 and TRBJ2-3; 10 bases line up with TRBD1. Germline V gene lookup returns CDR1 MGHRA and CDR2 YSYEKL. Unmatched junction bases numbered 3, after V lost 0 bases and J lost 3 bases. CDR3 length: 16 residues. CDR3 DNA sequence: TGCGCCAGCAGCCAAGATCCGGGACAGGGGACAGATACGCAGTATTTT. It codes for CASSQDPGQGTDTQYF.

This clone was picked up one time. This chain connects TRBV4-1 to TRBJ1-5, with 8 nucleotides matching TRBD1. J gave up 9 bases and V 1 base, and 8 bases lay outside the gene matches. Germline values: CDR1 MGHRA, CDR2 YSYEKL. The CDR3 covers 15 residues. CDR3 coding DNA: TGCGCCAGCAGCCAAGGTAGGACAGGGCGGTCGCCCCAGCATTTT. It encodes CASSQGRTGRSPQHF.

On this clone itself: A far more abundant clone sits one base away, making this likely a read error. Different DNA sequences within this sample yield the same CDR3. The chain links TRBV7-9 to TRBJ2-7; D ambiguous. Germline-derived CDR1 and CDR2 are SEHNR and FQNEAQ (reference sequence). V was pared by 3 bases and J by 2 bases, with 8 bases between. The CDR3 is 13 amino acids. The CDR3 DNA follows: TGTGCCAGCAGCTTCGGTCAGGCCTACGAGCAGTACTTC. It translates to CASSFGQAYEQYF.

This clone was recorded only once. V gene TRBV5-1 combines with J gene TRBJ1-5; D is uncertain. The germline gives CDR1 SGHRS, CDR2 YFSETQ. The V and J ends lost 0 bases and 1 base respectively, with 5 bases between them. This CDR3 region has 14 residues. The CDR3: CASSLGESNQPQHF. For the CDR3, the DNA is TGCGCCAGCAGCTTGGGGGAGAGCAATCAGCCCCAGCATTTT. The entire variable domain, with the rest obtained from reference TRBV5-1 and TRBJ1-5, is as follows: KAGVTQTPRYLIKTRGQQVTLSCSPISGHRSVSWYQQTPGQGLQFLFEYFSETQRNKGNFPGRFSGRQFSNSRSEMNVSTLELGDSALYLCASSLGESNQPQHFGDGTRLSIL.